The T cell receptor beta chain under discussion was sequenced for a study of cytomegalovirus exposure and HLA in healthy donors. PCR used 60 Vbeta primers and 13 Jbeta primers. TCRdb's copy holds only in-frame clones and misses some; the assay was immunoSEQ multiplex PCR. The sample includes 120,000 to 150,000 clones, about four fifths of them seen just once. Everyone who donated was a healthy bone marrow donor. Germline CDR1 SGHAT, CDR2 FQNNGV. The V gene lost 5 bases and the J gene lost 4 bases, with 3 bases spanning the gap. This CDR3 has 11 amino acids. The material sequenced was PBMCs. This TCR was sampled from a man aged 30 to 39 in good health and CMV-seropositive. The chain recombines TRBV11-2 with TRBJ1-3; D gene uncertain. The CDR3, as DNA: TGTGCCAGCAGCCTAGGAAACACCATATATTTT. Residues: CASSLGNTIYF.